The next 5 T cell receptor beta chains were all read from a single sample in a study of cytomegalovirus exposure and HLA in healthy donors. The PCR contained 60 Vbeta and 13 Jbeta primers. Profiling relied on immunoSEQ multiplex PCR, and the TCRdb table lists in-frame clones only, not all of them. This table holds roughly 130,000 clones, 82% found once. The source material was PBMCs. The source of these receptors is a male donor in good health and CMV-seropositive.

This chain joins TRBV27 and TRBJ1-1; D not certain. V lost 5 bases to trimming and J lost 4 bases, with 8 bases between them. The CDR3 contains 12 residues. Germline V lookup: CDR1 MNHEY, CDR2 SMNVEV (reference sequence). The CDR3 loop is CASSHPSTEAFF. The CDR3 DNA sequence: TGTGCCAGCAGTCACCCGAGCACTGAAGCTTTCTTT.

This sequence joins TRBV10-3 and TRBJ1-2; no clear D. V was shortened by 3 bases and J by 4 bases, with 12 bases between the two germline ends. From germline, CDR1 is ENHRY and CDR2 SYGVKD. There are 14 residues in the CDR3. The CDR3 sequence is CAISDGVLGYGYTF. The CDR3, as DNA: TGTGCCATCAGTGACGGGGTGTTGGGCTATGGCTACACCTTC.

The rearrangement joins TRBV28 to TRBJ1-1; D gene unclear. V lost 2 bases to trimming and J lost 1 base, with 2 bases between them. Germline V lookup: CDR1 MDHEN, CDR2 SYDVKM. CDR3 length equals 12 residues. CDR3 protein: CASSLQNTEAFF. CDR3 coding DNA: TGTGCCAGCAGTTTACAGAACACTGAAGCTTTCTTT.

The CDR3 loop is CASSYPGRSTQYF. DNA of the CDR3: TGTGCCAGCAGTTACCCGGGAAGAAGTACGCAGTATTTT. The V call is TRBV6-5, the J call TRBJ2-3; perhaps TRBD2 as D (5 bases). The CDR3 covers 13 residues. The germline V gene has CDR1 MNHEY and CDR2 SVGAGI. The ends were cut back, 2 bases at V and 8 bases at J, with 11 bases in the middle.

About this clone itself: Other DNA sequences in the sample encode the same CDR3. V usage is TRBV5-1 and J usage is TRBJ2-1; maybe TRBD1 (5 bases). Germline values: CDR1 SGHRS, CDR2 YFSETQ. Trimming stripped 0 bases from V and 2 bases from J, with 9 bases between. The CDR3 is made up of 15 amino acids. The CDR3 sequence: CASSLGQGPYNEQFF. The CDR3 DNA follows: TGCGCCAGCAGCTTGGGTCAGGGTCCCTACAATGAGCAGTTCTTC.